The next 22 T cell receptor beta chains were all read from a single sample in a study of T-cell memory formation after mild COVID-19. MiXCR, run by TCRdb on the 5' RACE reads, gives a single entry per CDR3 protein. This table holds about 310,000 distinct CDR3 sequences, roughly a fifth found once. Sequencing used PBMCs or a T cell subset sorted from them (not recorded which). These receptors were obtained from a young man who had mild COVID-19 (a few samples of this study predate the infection). Cell type and time point are not known.

This clonotype was seen only a few times. The chain combines TRBV11-2 with TRBJ2-2; D is possibly TRBD1 (6 bases). Between the trimmed V and J ends, which lost 1 base and 6 bases, there was a span of 15 bases. From germline, CDR1 is SGHAT and CDR2 FQNNGV. CDR3 size: 16 residues. The CDR3 loop reads CASSLAGAGWAGELFF. CDR3 sequence (DNA): TGTGCCAGCAGCTTAGCAGGGGCCGGTTGGGCCGGGGAGCTGTTTTTT.

CDR3 in DNA: TGCGCCAGCAGCTTTTACTCGGGACCTGAAGCTTTCTTT. Translation: CASSFYSGPEAFF. The gene calls are TRBV5-1 and TRBJ1-1; D may be TRBD1 (5 bases). V dropped 2 bases and J dropped 6 bases, with 11 bases sitting between them. Germline V gives CDR1 SGHRS, CDR2 YFSETQ. This CDR3 region has 13 residues.

V and J are TRBV7-8 and TRBJ2-2; 7 bases agree with TRBD2. Trimming took 6 bases from V and 3 from J; bases not matched to a gene: 4. This CDR3 spans 14 amino acids. The V gene's germline CDR1 is SGHVS and CDR2 FQNEAQ. This CDR3 reads CASSFREDTGELFF. In nucleotides, the CDR3 is TGTGCCAGCAGTTTCCGGGAGGACACCGGGGAGCTGTTTTTT.

CDR3 DNA sequence: TGTGCCAGCAGCTTAGGCGCTATATCGCGGAAAGAGACCCAGTACTTC. Translated: CASSLGAISRKETQYF. The chain employs TRBV7-6 and TRBJ2-5; unclear D gene. Germline loops: CDR1 SGHVS, CDR2 FNYEAQ. This CDR3 spans 16 amino acids. Deletions cut 1 base from V and 3 bases from J, with 15 bases between.

This clonotype was seen more than once but under ten times. The chain joins TRBV5-6 to TRBJ2-4; D gene unclear. This CDR3 region has 15 residues. Germline assignment: CDR1 SGHDT and CDR2 YYEEEE. Trimming took off 0 bases at V and 3 bases at J, with 10 bases between the two ends. The CDR3 DNA reads TGTGCCAGCAGCTTGGTGGGCGGAGACAAAAACATTCAGTACTTC. Protein sequence: CASSLVGGDKNIQYF.

This sequence joins TRBV9 and TRBJ2-1; 10 bases agree with TRBD2. Germline CDR1 is SGDLS and CDR2 is YYNGEE. CDR3 length: 16 amino acids. V was clipped by 4 bases and J by 1 base; unmatched bases: 5. The CDR3 nucleotides are TGTGCCAGCAGCCCCAGTAGCGGGGGGTCCTACAATGAGCAGTTCTTC. This encodes CASSPSSGGSYNEQFF. The full variable domain, rest sourced from reference TRBV9 and TRBJ2-1, is DSGVTQTPKHLITATGQRVTLRCSPRSGDLSVYWYQQSLDQGLQFLIQYYNGEERAKGNILERFSAQQFPDLHSELNLSSLELGDSALYFCASSPSSGGSYNEQFFGPGTRLTVL.

In its sample, this clonotype was seen a few times. The gene calls are TRBV11-2 and TRBJ2-6, with 9 bases aligning to TRBD1. Looked up from germline, CDR1 is SGHAT and CDR2 is FQNNGV. The CDR3 extends over 19 amino acids. V dropped 4 bases and J dropped 4; count of bases not matched to a gene: 14. CDR3 in amino acids: CASSSIRQGDRRGANVLTF. In DNA, the CDR3 is TGTGCCAGCAGCTCGATACGACAGGGGGATAGGCGAGGGGCCAACGTCCTGACTTTC. Full variable domain (remainder filled in from reference TRBV11-2 and TRBJ2-6): EAGVAQSPRYKIIEKRQSVAFWCNPISGHATLYWYQQILGQGPKLLIQFQNNGVVDDSQLPKDRFSAERLKGVDSTLKIQPAKLEDSAVYLCASSSIRQGDRRGANVLTFGAGSRLTVL.

This chain links TRBV20-1 with TRBJ2-3; tentatively, D is TRBD2 (7 bases). V was shortened by 0 bases and J by 0 bases, with 13 bases between the two germline ends. Germline values: CDR1 DFQATT, CDR2 SNEGSKA (reference sequence). The CDR3 has 16 residues. The CDR3 DNA follows: TGCAGTGCTAGAGATAGGGGGGGCACTAGCACAGATACGCAGTATTTT. This sequence encodes CSARDRGGTSTDTQYF.

The chain joins TRBV5-1 to TRBJ2-2; either TRBD1 or TRBD2 may supply D (6 bases each). The CDR3 has 15 amino acids. Germline lookup yields CDR1 SGHRS and CDR2 YFSETQ. Trimming pared 0 bases from V and 7 bases from J, leaving 13 bases between. The CDR3 region is CASSLGPGGHGELFF. As DNA, the CDR3 is TGCGCCAGCAGCTTGGGGCCCGGGGGCCACGGGGAGCTGTTTTTT.

This clonotype has more than one count but fewer than ten. This sequence joins TRBV6-5 and TRBJ2-5; TRBD2 matches at 7 bases. CDR3 length equals 17 residues. V was pared by 1 base and J by 6 bases, with 14 bases of the junction left unmatched. Germline assignment: CDR1 MNHEY and CDR2 SVGAGI. In DNA, the CDR3 is TGTGCCAGCAGTTACTGGGGGGGGTTGGAGTCCAAACAGACCCAGTACTTC. This sequence encodes CASSYWGGLESKQTQYF.

This chain uses TRBV2 with TRBJ2-7, with D tentatively TRBD2 (7 bases). The CDR3 is 16 residues long. Germline V gene data show CDR1 as SNHLY and CDR2 as FYNNEI. Trimming pared 8 bases from V and 2 bases from J, leaving 22 bases between. The CDR3 DNA follows: TGTGCCAGCCAGACGGCGGGGCGGGGGCAAACCTACGAGCAGTACTTC. This codes for CASQTAGRGQTYEQYF.

This clonotype was seen only a few times. The chain combines TRBV4-1 with TRBJ2-1; 9 nucleotides line up with TRBD2. The CDR3 totals 15 residues. Germline CDR1 MGHRA, CDR2 YSYEKL. V was clipped by 1 base and J by 10 bases; unmatched bases: 8. The CDR3 sequence: CASSQGLAGENEQFF. In DNA form, the CDR3 reads TGCGCCAGCAGCCAAGGGTTAGCGGGGGAAAACGAGCAGTTCTTC.

This clonotype was recorded a few times. The chain has TRBV29-1 and TRBJ1-4, with a possible D match to TRBD1 (5 bases). The V and J ends lost 4 bases and 3 bases respectively, with 9 bases between them. The CDR3 has 13 amino acids. CDR1 is SQVTM, CDR2 ANQGSEA, per germline. The CDR3 coding sequence is TGCAGCGTTGGGGACCGATCTAATGAAAAACTGTTTTTT. Translated, it gives CSVGDRSNEKLFF.

CDR3 loop: CASSPVGGPYEQYF. Here the CDR3 DNA reads TGTGCCAGCAGCCCGGTCGGGGGGCCCTACGAGCAGTACTTC. The gene calls are TRBV9 and TRBJ2-7; possible D gene TRBD2, 7 bases. There are 14 residues in the CDR3. The V and J ends lost 4 bases and 2 bases respectively, with 13 bases between them. Per germline, CDR1 SGDLS and CDR2 YYNGEE.

The sample holds a few counts of this clonotype. The gene calls are TRBV12-3 or TRBV12-4 and TRBJ2-2, with D unresolved. Trimming left V 6 bases short and J 5 bases short, with 4 bases between. This CDR3 is 11 amino acids long. The CDR3 is CASRQTGELFF. The CDR3 nucleotides read TGTGCCAGCAGGCAGACCGGGGAGCTGTTTTTT.

This rearrangement joins TRBV7-9 to TRBJ1-2; 7 nucleotides align to TRBD1. Germline loops: CDR1 SEHNR, CDR2 FQNEAQ (reference sequence). V shed 2 bases, J shed 3 bases, and the junction held 6 bases outside the gene matches. This CDR3 is built from 15 residues. CDR3 sequence reads: CASSLFPGGDYGYTF. CDR3 in DNA: TGTGCCAGCAGCTTATTCCCAGGGGGAGACTATGGCTACACCTTC.

In this sample, this clonotype turned up a few times. The chain has TRBV11-2 and TRBJ1-2; D might be TRBD1 (5 bases). Deletions cut 4 bases from V and 0 bases from J, with 21 bases between. The CDR3 is made up of 18 amino acids. In germline, CDR1 is SGHAT, CDR2 FQNNGV. The CDR3 coding sequence is TGTGCCAGCAGCTCTCTCGGGGGAAGTTTTGCGGCTAACTATGGCTACACCTTC. It is translated as CASSSLGGSFAANYGYTF.

The chain is built from TRBV7-6 and TRBJ1-1, with a weak D call TRBD1 (6 bases). This CDR3 spans 13 amino acids. Looked up from germline, CDR1 is SGHVS and CDR2 is FNYEAQ. Trimming removed 2 bases from V and 4 bases from J, with 8 bases in between. The CDR3 coding sequence is TGTGCCAGCAGCTTATCAGGGGCCACTGAAGCTTTCTTT. Amino acids: CASSLSGATEAFF. Variable domain in full (rest from reference TRBV7-6 and TRBJ1-1): GAGVSQSPRYKVTKRGQDVALRCDPISGHVSLYWYRQALGQGPEFLTYFNYEAQQDKSGLPNDRFSAERPEGSISTLTIQRTEQRDSAMYRCASSLSGATEAFFGQGTRLTVV.

This clonotype was counted only a few times. The CDR3, as DNA: TGTGCCAGCAGCTCGAATGGGGATGAGCAGTTCTTC. Amino acid sequence: CASSSNGDEQFF. This chain joins TRBV7-3 and TRBJ2-1, with no clear D. V gave up 4 bases and J gave up 8 bases, with 9 bases separating them. Germline V gene sequence: CDR1 SGHTA, CDR2 FQGTGA. The CDR3 loop spans 12 amino acids.

Only a few counts were recorded for this clonotype. The chain employs TRBV5-1 and TRBJ1-1, with D possibly being TRBD1 (5 bases). This CDR3 has 13 amino acids. Germline V gives CDR1 SGHRS, CDR2 YFSETQ. V was cut by 3 bases and J by 10 bases, with 16 bases left in between. This CDR3 is CASSSGPTAGAFF. The CDR3 nucleotides read TGCGCCAGCAGCTCGGGCCCGACAGCCGGAGCTTTCTTT.

The V call is TRBV4-2, the J call TRBJ2-2; possible D gene TRBD2, 5 bases. Per germline, CDR1 LGHNA and CDR2 YNFKEQ. The ends were cut back, 0 bases at V and 6 bases at J, with 11 bases in the middle. The CDR3 loop spans 15 amino acids. CDR3 loop: CASSQEYSSPGELFF. In nucleotides, the CDR3 is TGTGCCAGCAGCCAAGAGTATTCTAGCCCCGGGGAGCTGTTTTTT.

The chain links TRBV6-2 or TRBV6-3 to TRBJ2-7; D might be TRBD2 (6 bases). This CDR3 spans 14 amino acids. Germline V gives CDR1 MNHEY, CDR2 SVGEGT. The germline V and J ends were trimmed by 7 bases and 2 bases, with 15 bases remaining between them. The CDR3 is CASTKWGETYEQYF. The CDR3 DNA follows: TGTGCCAGCACTAAGTGGGGGGAGACCTACGAGCAGTACTTC.